The T cell receptor beta chain under discussion was sequenced for a study of shared clonotypes between healthy human individuals. Background on the study: Per donor, three plates held CD4 naive cells, three held CD4 memory, two held CD8 naive and one held CD8 memory.

Into CD45RA+ naive and CD45RA-negative memory subsets, the CD4+ cells were split. About this clone itself: The antigen is not known.

The germline CDR1 and CDR2 sequences are SGHTS and YDEGEE. This CDR3 is built from 14 residues. Trimming removed 0 bases from V and 8 bases from J, with 9 bases in between. Findings and caveats of the study: Enrolling few donors narrowed the genetic and exposure-history diversity that was represented. When naive CD4 clonotypes were compared across a handful of donors, 5% to 5.5% were shared.

Clones were sequenced by immunoSEQ multiplex PCR, and TCRdb holds only the in-frame ones, with some missing. This table holds some 2.1 million clones, about 95% found once. The sample was naive CD4+ T cells sorted from blood. Subset meaning: CD45RA+ positively selected. The source of this sequence is a young man in good health. The chain couples TRBV5-8 to TRBJ1-6; D unclear. CDR3 loop: CASSLVLRDSPLHF. The CDR3 DNA follows: TGTGCCAGCAGCTTGGTACTACGGGATTCACCCCTCCACTTT.